Included here is one T cell receptor (beta chain) sequence, with context. This specimen comes from a study of T cell repertoires in cytomegalovirus infection. With 5 bases clipped from V and 5 bases from J, the junction kept 6 bases outside the gene matches. Germline V CDR1 and CDR2: SGHTA, FQGNSA. This CDR3 comprises 14 residues. TCRdb re-called the reads with MiXCR, one entry per CDR3 protein. The table shows roughly 300,000 distinct CDR3 sequences, with about a quarter occurring only once. The gene calls are TRBV7-2 and TRBJ1-3, with TRBD1 matching over 7 bases. The sequence came from a human donor in good health (CMV status not recorded). Some clones in this sample may be carry-over from other donors' samples. What was sequenced was PBMCs. The CDR3 loop is CASSQGGSRNTIYF. Here the CDR3 DNA reads TGTGCCAGCAGCCAGGGGGGGTCTAGAAACACCATATATTTT.